A selection of T cell receptor beta chains follows, all from one sample in a study of blood T cell repertoires in COVID-19. Assay: immunoSEQ multiplex PCR; the TCRdb copy retains only in-frame clones and omits some. The sample has about 350,000 clones, roughly 90% seen once. The material sequenced was PBMCs or T cells enriched from blood (not recorded which). The receptors stem from a woman aged 25 to 45 who had recovered from COVID-19. Both conserved end residues are part of each CDR3. The order of the fields is D gene, J gene, clone size, V gene, CDR3 protein, CDR3 DNA. The D gene is left open where the match is weak. Part of the rows lack a size; the others show once, few, many or a class for expanded clones.

- TRBJ2-4 - TRBV5-1 CASSLGGTKNIQYF TGCGCCAGCAGCTTAGGCGGAACCAAAAACATTCAGTACTTC
TRBD1 TRBJ2-7 - TRBV5-1 CASSLHPGQGAYEQYF TGCGCCAGCAGCCTACATCCGGGACAGGGGGCTTACGAGCAGTACTTC
TRBD2 TRBJ2-5 once TRBV5-1 CASSSSVGLAGQETQYF TGCGCCAGCAGCTCGTCCGTCGGACTAGCGGGGCAAGAGACCCAGTACTTC
TRBD2 TRBJ2-7 - TRBV6-5 CASSRTSGGIYEQYF TGTGCCAGCAGCCGGACTAGCGGGGGGATCTACGAGCAGTACTTC
- TRBJ2-1 - TRBV10-3 CAILADSYNEQFF TGTGCCATATTAGCGGATTCTTACAATGAGCAGTTCTTC
TRBD2 TRBJ2-1 few TRBV9 CASTTGGLAGRVNEQFF TGTGCCAGCACCACCGGGGGACTAGCGGGGCGGGTGAATGAGCAGTTCTTC
- TRBJ1-1 - TRBV27 CASSPRTLGTEAFF TGTGCCAGCAGTCCCCGGACATTGGGGACTGAAGCTTTCTTT
- TRBJ2-5 - TRBV7-2 CASSLEPRGGTQYF TGTGCCAGCAGCTTAGAGCCTCGAGGGGGGACCCAGTACTTC
TRBD1 TRBJ1-2 - TRBV6-4 CATRQGAGYGYTF TGTGCCACCAGACAGGGGGCGGGCTATGGCTACACCTTC
TRBD1 TRBJ1-6 few TRBV19 CASSADRASSLHF TGTGCCAGTAGTGCAGACAGGGCTTCGTCCCTCCACTTT
- TRBJ2-3 - TRBV2 CASSVSRRYDTQYF TGTGCCAGCAGTGTAAGTAGAAGATACGATACGCAGTATTTT
TRBD2 TRBJ2-7 - TRBV27 CASNPAGATYEQYF TGTGCCAGCAACCCAGCGGGAGCTACCTACGAGCAGTACTTC
TRBD1 TRBJ2-5 few TRBV3-1/TRBV3-2 CASSQGDSTQETQYF TGTGCCAGCAGCCAAGGGGACAGTACTCAAGAGACCCAGTACTTC
- TRBJ1-2 - TRBV6-1 CASSEAGGRYGYTF TGTGCCAGCAGTGAAGCAGGGGGTAGATATGGCTACACCTTC
TRBD2 TRBJ2-3 - TRBV9 CASSPLMTSGSPDTQYF TGTGCCAGCAGCCCCCTCATGACTAGCGGGTCTCCAGATACGCAGTATTTT
TRBD2 TRBJ2-7 - TRBV9 CASSVDRTSGSGEQYF TGTGCCAGCAGCGTAGATCGGACTAGCGGGAGCGGTGAGCAGTACTTC
- TRBJ2-1 - TRBV7-2 CASSPIGRGEQFF TGTGCCAGCAGCCCGATCGGGCGGGGCGAGCAGTTCTTC
- TRBJ1-4 - TRBV2 CASLEPNEKLFF TGTGCCAGCCTAGAGCCTAATGAAAAACTGTTTTTT
TRBD1 TRBJ2-7 - TRBV5-1 CASSPTDRGLWDEQYF TGCGCCAGCAGCCCGACCGACAGGGGGTTGTGGGATGAGCAGTACTTC
- TRBJ1-2 - TRBV7-9 CASSLEQDNYGYTF TGTGCCAGCAGCTTAGAACAGGACAACTATGGCTACACCTTC